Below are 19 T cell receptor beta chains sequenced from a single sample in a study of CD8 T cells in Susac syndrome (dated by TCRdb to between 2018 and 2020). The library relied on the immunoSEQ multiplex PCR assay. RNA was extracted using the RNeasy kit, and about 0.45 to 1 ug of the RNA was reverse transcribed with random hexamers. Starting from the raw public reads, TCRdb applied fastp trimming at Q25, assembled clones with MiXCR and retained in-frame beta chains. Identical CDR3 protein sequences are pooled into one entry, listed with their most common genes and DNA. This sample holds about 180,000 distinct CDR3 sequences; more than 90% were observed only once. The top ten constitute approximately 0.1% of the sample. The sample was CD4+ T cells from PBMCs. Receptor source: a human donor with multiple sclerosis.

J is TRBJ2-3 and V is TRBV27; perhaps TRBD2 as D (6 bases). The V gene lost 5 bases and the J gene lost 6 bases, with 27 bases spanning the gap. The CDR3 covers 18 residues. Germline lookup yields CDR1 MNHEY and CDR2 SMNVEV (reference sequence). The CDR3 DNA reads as TGTGCCAGCAGTCGACAATATCCCACCGTGCAGAGCGGGGATACGCAGTATTTT. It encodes CASSRQYPTVQSGDTQYF.

This CDR3 reads CASSLAIGNNEQFF. The CDR3 DNA reads as TGCGCCAGCAGCTTGGCCATAGGCAACAATGAGCAGTTCTTC. The chain carries TRBV5-1 and TRBJ2-1; D is uncertain. Germline values: CDR1 SGHRS, CDR2 YFSETQ. CDR3 length equals 14 residues. Trimming removed 0 bases from V and 5 bases from J, with 9 bases in between. Combining the CDR3 with reference TRBV5-1 and TRBJ2-1 gives the whole variable domain KAGVTQTPRYLIKTRGQQVTLSCSPISGHRSVSWYQQTPGQGLQFLFEYFSETQRNKGNFPGRFSGRQFSNSRSEMNVSTLELGDSALYLCASSLAIGNNEQFFGPGTRLTVL.

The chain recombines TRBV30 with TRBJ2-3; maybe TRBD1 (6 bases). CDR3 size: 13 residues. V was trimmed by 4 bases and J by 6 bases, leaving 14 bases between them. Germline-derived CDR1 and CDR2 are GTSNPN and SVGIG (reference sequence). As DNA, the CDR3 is TGTGCCTGGAATCAGGGGTTGGTGGATACGCAGTATTTT. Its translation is CAWNQGLVDTQYF.

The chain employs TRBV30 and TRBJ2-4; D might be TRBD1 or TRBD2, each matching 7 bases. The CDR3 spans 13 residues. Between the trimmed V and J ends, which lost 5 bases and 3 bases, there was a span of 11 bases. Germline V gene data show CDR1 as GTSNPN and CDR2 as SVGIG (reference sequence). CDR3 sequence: CAWDREGKNIQYF. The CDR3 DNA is TGTGCCTGGGACAGGGAGGGCAAAAACATTCAGTACTTC. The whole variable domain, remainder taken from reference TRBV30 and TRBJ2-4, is SQTIHQWPATLVQPVGSPLSLECTVEGTSNPNLYWYRQAAGRGLQLLFYSVGIGQISSEVPQNLSASRPQDRQFILSSKKLLLSDSGFYLCAWDREGKNIQYFGAGTRLSVL.

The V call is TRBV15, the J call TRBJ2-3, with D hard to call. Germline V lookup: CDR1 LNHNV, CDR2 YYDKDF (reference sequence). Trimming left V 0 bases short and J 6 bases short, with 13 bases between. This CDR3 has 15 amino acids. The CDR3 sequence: CATSRDFKGLDTQYF. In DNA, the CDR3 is TGTGCCACCAGCAGAGATTTCAAGGGTCTGGATACGCAGTATTTT.

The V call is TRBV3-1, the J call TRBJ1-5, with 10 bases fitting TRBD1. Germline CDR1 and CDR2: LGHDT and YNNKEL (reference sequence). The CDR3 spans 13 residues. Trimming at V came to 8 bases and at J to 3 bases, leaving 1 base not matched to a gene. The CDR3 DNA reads TGTGCCAGCGGGACAGGGGACAATCAGCCCCAGCATTTT. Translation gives CASGTGDNQPQHF.

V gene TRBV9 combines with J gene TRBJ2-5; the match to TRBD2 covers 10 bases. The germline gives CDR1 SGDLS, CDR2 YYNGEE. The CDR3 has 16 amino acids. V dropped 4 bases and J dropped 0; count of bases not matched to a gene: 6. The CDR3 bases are TGTGCCAGCAGCTTTAGCGGGGGGCGGGACCAAGAGACCCAGTACTTC. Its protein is CASSFSGGRDQETQYF.

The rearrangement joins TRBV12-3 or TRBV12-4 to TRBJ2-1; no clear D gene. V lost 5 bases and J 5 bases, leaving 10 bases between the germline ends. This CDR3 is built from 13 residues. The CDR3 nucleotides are TGTGCCAGCAGTACGGACGCCCACAATGAGCAGTTCTTC. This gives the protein CASSTDAHNEQFF.

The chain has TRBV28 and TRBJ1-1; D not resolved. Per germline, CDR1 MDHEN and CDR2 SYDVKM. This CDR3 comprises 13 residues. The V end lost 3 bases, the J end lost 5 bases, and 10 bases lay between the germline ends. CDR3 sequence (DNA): TGTGCCAGCAGTTTCGTAGCAAGAACTGAAGCTTTCTTT. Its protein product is CASSFVARTEAFF.

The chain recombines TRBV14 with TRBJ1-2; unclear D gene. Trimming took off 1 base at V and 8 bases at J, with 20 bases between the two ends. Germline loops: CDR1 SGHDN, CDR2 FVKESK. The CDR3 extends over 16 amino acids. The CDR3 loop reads CASSQVFPASVSGYTF. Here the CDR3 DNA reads TGTGCCAGCAGCCAAGTTTTTCCGGCCTCGGTGTCCGGCTACACCTTC.

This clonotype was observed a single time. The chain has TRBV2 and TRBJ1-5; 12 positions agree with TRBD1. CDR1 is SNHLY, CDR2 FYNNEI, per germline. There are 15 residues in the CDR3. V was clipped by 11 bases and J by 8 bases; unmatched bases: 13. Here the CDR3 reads CASQGTGGITEPQHF. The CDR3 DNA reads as TGTGCCTCCCAGGGGACAGGGGGCATTACAGAGCCCCAGCATTTT. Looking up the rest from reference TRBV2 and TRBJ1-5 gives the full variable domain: EPEVTQTPSHQVTQMGQEVILRCVPISNHLYFYWYRQILGQKVEFLVSFYNNEISEKSEIFDDQFSVERPDGSNFTLKIRSTKLEDSAMYFCASQGTGGITEPQHFGDGTRLSIL.

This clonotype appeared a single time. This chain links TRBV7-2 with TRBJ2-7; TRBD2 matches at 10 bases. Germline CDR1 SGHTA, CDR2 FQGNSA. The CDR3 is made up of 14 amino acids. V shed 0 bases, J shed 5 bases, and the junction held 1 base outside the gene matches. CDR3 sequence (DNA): TGTGCCAGCAGCTTAGCTCTAGCGGGGGACGAGCAGTACTTC. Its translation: CASSLALAGDEQYF.

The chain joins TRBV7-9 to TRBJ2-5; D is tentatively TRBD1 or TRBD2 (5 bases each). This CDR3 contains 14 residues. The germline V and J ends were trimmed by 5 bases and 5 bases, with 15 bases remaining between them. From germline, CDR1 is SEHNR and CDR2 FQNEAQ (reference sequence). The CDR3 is CASSVDGAGETQYF. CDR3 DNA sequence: TGTGCCAGCAGCGTCGATGGGGCGGGCGAGACCCAGTACTTC.

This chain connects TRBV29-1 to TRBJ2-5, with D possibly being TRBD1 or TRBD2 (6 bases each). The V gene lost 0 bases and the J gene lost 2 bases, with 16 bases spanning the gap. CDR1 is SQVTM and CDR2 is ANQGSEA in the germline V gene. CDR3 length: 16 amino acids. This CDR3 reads CSVEDRKGGLQETQYF. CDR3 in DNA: TGCAGCGTTGAAGATCGAAAGGGGGGCCTACAAGAGACCCAGTACTTC.

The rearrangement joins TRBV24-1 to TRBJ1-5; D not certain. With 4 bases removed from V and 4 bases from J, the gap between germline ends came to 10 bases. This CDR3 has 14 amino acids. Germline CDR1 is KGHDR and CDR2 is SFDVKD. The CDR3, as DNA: TGTGCCACCAGTGACTCAACGGGAAATCAGCCCCAGCATTTT. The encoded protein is CATSDSTGNQPQHF.

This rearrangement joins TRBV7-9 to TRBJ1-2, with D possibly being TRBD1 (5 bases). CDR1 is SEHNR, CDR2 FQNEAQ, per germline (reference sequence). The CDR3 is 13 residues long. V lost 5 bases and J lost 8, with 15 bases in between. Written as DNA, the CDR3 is TGTGCCAGCAGCCTTGGACGAGAGGGGGGCTACACCTTC. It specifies CASSLGREGGYTF.

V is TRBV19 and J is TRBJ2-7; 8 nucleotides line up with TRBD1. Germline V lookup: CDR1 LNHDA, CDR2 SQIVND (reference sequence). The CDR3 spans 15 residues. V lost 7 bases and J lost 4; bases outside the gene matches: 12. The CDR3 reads CASTDPGGVGYEQYF. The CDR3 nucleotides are TGTGCCAGTACCGACCCAGGGGGCGTAGGGTACGAGCAGTACTTC.

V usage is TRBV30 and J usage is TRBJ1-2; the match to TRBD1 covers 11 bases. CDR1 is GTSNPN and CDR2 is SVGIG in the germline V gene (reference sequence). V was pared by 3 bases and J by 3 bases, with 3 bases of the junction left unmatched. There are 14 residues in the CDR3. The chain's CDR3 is CAWSGQGAYYGYTF. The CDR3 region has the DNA TGTGCCTGGAGCGGACAGGGGGCTTACTATGGCTACACCTTC.

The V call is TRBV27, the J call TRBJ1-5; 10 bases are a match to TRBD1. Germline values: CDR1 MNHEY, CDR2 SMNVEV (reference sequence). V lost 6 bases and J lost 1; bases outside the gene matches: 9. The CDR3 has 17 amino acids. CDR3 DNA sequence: TGTGCCAGCAGCCCGGGACAGGGGTTCCGAAGCAATCAGCCCCAGCATTTT. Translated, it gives CASSPGQGFRSNQPQHF.